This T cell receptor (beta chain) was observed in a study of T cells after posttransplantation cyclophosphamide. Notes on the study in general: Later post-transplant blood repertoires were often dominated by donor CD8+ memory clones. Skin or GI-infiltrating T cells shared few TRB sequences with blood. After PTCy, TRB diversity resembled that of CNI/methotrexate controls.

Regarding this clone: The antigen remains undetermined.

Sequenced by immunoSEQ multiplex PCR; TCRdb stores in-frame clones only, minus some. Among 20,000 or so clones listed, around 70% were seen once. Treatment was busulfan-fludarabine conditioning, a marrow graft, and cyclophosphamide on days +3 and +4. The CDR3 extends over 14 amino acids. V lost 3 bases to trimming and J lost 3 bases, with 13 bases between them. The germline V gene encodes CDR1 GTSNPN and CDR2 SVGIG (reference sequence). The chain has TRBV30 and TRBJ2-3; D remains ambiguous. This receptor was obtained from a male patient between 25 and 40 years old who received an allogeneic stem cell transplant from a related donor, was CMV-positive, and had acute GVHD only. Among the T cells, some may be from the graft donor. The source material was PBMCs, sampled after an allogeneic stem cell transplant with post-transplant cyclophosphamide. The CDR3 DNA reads TGTGCCTGGAGGCCTAAATCGGTTACAGATACGCAGTATTTT. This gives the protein CAWRPKSVTDTQYF.